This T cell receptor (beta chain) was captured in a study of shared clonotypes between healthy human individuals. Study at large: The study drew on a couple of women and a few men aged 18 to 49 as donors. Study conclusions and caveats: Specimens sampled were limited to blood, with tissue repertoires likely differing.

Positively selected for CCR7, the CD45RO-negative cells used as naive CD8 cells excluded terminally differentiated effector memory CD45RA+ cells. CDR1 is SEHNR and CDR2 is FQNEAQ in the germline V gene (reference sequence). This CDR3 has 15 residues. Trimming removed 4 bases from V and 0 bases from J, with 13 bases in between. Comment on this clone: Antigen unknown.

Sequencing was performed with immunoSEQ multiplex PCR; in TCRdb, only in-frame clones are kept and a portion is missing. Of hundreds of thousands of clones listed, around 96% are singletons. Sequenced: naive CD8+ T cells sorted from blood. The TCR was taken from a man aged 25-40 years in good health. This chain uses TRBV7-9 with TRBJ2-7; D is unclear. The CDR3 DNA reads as TGTGCCAGCAGCTCCACCGACCGAAGCTCCTACGAGCAGTACTTC. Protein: CASSSTDRSSYEQYF.